This T cell receptor (beta chain) is from a study of T cell responses to AZD1222 COVID-19 vaccine. V lost 3 bases and J lost 0; bases outside the gene matches: 2. In germline, CDR1 is MDHEN, CDR2 SYDVKM. This CDR3 is 15 amino acids long. Comment on this clone: As yet, its antigen is unknown.

Whole-study findings and limits: Spike as a whole was targeted by vaccine-associated CD4 TCRs, dominant at 160-218 and 743-854. Sampling that yielded the repertoires occurred only after the peak T cell response. Donors, mostly white British, included more females; clonal diversity was possibly underestimated. Just five to seven people given AZD1222 tested seropositive at baseline.

Assay: immunoSEQ multiplex PCR; the TCRdb copy retains only in-frame clones and omits some. The repertoire holds 130,000 to 150,000 clones, about 93% seen once, with approximately 2% in the top ten. This TCR was sampled from an adult in good health. The V and J genes are TRBV28 and TRBJ2-5; 9 bases are a match to TRBD1. The starting material was peripheral blood, obtained on day 0 of AZD1222 vaccination. The CDR3 loop is CASSFGTGYQETQYF. The DNA of the CDR3 is TGTGCCAGCAGTTTTGGGACAGGGTACCAAGAGACCCAGTACTTC.